The text below deals with one T cell receptor (beta chain). This clonotype came up many times. Its antigen is still unknown. Within one base of it there is no much larger clone, and no base qualities were kept. The germline V gene supplies CDR1 MGHDK and CDR2 SYGVNS. The CDR3 sequence holds 14 residues, the cysteine and phenylalanine included. CDR3 DNA is the only sequence kept; it has 42 bases, read in frame from the first base. V is trimmed back by 6 bases and J by 3 bases, and the junction contains 5 bases that no gene match accounts for. These data come from a study of molecular identifiers for immune sequencing clone quantification listed by TCRdb under 2018. With regard to the full study: For a replicate experiment, RNA from around 20,000 or 100,000 naive CD8 T cells was divided into five aliquots, of which four were sequenced. The study was a methods study using CD8 T cells to benchmark molecular-identifier clustering-based TCR repertoire sequencing (MIDCIRS) and TCR RNA copy counting.

Study-wide findings and limitations: Highly expanded clone sizes could be underestimated because identical TCR molecules may share a barcode. About 2.9 recovered TCR RNA copies per cell were obtained by modeling, versus approximately 9 by digital PCR, implying a capture efficiency of 25% to 30%. Even against a background of around 900,000 naive CD8 T cells, spiked-in Jurkat TCR RNA amounting to a single cell's worth was reported to be detectable. In CMV-specific effector cells, clones with more than 20 RNA copies contained over 99% of molecules, whereas in naive cells such clones contained under 1% of molecules. The naive libraries included spiked-in Jurkat TCR RNA (roughly nine copies' worth), and this Jurkat TCR RNA is not part of the donor repertoire. Without barcode sub-clustering, chimeric consensus sequences inflated TCR diversity; chimeras reached as high as 47%.

The library was obtained by PCR. Sequencing was carried out with a NextSeq 500. Bulk TCR libraries were made following a previously described method, with the TCR primers given in Table S5. The Qiagen AllPrep DNA/RNA kit was used to purify total RNA. Before analysis, reads from multiple sequencing runs of the same library were pooled. In the authors' own workflow: Reads were retained only if an exact TCR constant sequence was present, and the retained reads were trimmed to 150 nt and grouped according to their 12-nt molecular barcodes. Reads within each barcode group were sub-clustered using a 15% Levenshtein threshold, and quality-weighted consensus sequences were constructed for each RNA molecule. Non-functional sequences were excluded, and lower-count sequences lying one edit away from another sequence were also excluded. Barcode sub-clusters with fewer than 20% of the maximum read count were removed, based on fitting two negative binomial distributions. The public sequencing data were trimmed at Q25 with fastp and processed into clonotypes with MiXCR by TCRdb, which kept only in-frame beta chains. Each record represents a unique CDR3 protein, reported with the most common genes and DNA among its rows. The V and J calls follow TCRdb's processing rather than the paper's. The sample yields over 550,000 distinct CDR3 sequences; 25% were counted once. In total, the top ten clones hold around 0.78% of the sample.

Libraries of naive CD8 T cells were generated from about 21,000 to 970,000 sorted cells, with 10%, 30% or 50% of the purified RNA used. Naive CD8 T cells were FACS-sorted as CD8+CD4-CCR7+CD45RA+ on a BD FACSAria II into RLT Plus buffer. Detection sensitivity was tested by spiking Jurkat RNA equal to roughly ten TCR copies' worth into samples containing 20,000-1,000,000 naive CD8 T cells. Enrichment of CD8 T cells was done with RosetteSep CD8+ T Cell Enrichment Cocktail plus Ficoll-Paque, and ACK red cell lysis came afterward. The sequence is built from TRBV25-1 and TRBJ2-7, with 10 bases aligning to TRBD1. The TCR originated in a human donor in good health. Some libraries in this study had Jurkat cell RNA spiked in. The sample was naive CD8+ T cells from blood, with Jurkat cell RNA spiked in. The cell subset or site label of this sample denotes: FACS-sorted CD8+CD4-CCR7+CD45RA+ naive T cells. CDR3 reads: CASRGWDRGYEQYF. The bases are TGTGCCAGCAGGGGCTGGGACAGGGGCTACGAGCAGTACTTC.